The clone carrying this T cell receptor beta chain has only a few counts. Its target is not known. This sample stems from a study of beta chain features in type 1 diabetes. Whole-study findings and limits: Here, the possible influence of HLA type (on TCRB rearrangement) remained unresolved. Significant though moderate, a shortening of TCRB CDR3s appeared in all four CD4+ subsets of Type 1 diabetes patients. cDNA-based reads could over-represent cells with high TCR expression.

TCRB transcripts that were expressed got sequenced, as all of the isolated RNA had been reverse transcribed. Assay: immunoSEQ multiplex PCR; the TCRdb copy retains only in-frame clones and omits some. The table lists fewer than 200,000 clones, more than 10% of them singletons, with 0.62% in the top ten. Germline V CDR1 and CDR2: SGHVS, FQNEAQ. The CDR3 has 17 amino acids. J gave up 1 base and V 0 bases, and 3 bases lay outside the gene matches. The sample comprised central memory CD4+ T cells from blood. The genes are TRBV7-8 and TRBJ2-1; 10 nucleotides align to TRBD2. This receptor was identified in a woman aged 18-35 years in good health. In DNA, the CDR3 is TGTGCCAGCAGCTTAGCTAGCGGGAGGAGATCCTACAATGAGCAGTTCTTC. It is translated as CASSLASGRRSYNEQFF.